The 27 T cell receptor beta chains below were found in one sample sequenced in a study of cytomegalovirus exposure and HLA in healthy donors. PCR employed 60 Vbeta and 13 Jbeta primers. Sequencing was performed with immunoSEQ multiplex PCR; in TCRdb, only in-frame clones are kept and a portion is missing. The sample has some 54,000 clones, around 70% seen once. The sequencing input was PBMCs. The receptors were sampled from a man in his late teens or twenties in good health and CMV-seronegative.

The chain recombines TRBV28 with TRBJ1-1; D is possibly TRBD1 (6 bases). The ends were cut back, 8 bases at V and 0 bases at J, with 13 bases in the middle. Per germline, CDR1 MDHEN and CDR2 SYDVKM. CDR3 length: 14 residues. For the CDR3, the DNA is TGTGCCAGCCGACCGACAGGAGTGAACACTGAAGCTTTCTTT. Protein sequence: CASRPTGVNTEAFF.

This clone came up a few times. The CDR3 sequence: CASSLLGSKYEQYF. In DNA, the CDR3 is TGTGCCAGCAGTTTACTCGGGAGTAAGTACGAGCAGTACTTC. The gene calls are TRBV28 and TRBJ2-7; TRBD2 might be the D (6 bases). Trimming removed 2 bases from V and 4 bases from J, with 12 bases in between. Per germline, CDR1 MDHEN and CDR2 SYDVKM. This CDR3 is 14 amino acids long.

This clone was detected a few times. The same CDR3 also results from other DNA sequences found in this sample. The chain carries TRBV5-1 and TRBJ2-2; D unresolved. V shed 0 bases and J shed 2 bases, with 5 bases lying between them. The CDR3 is 14 residues long. Germline V CDR1 and CDR2: SGHRS, YFSETQ. CDR3 region: CASSLGGNTGELFF. DNA of the CDR3: TGCGCCAGCAGCTTGGGCGGAAACACCGGGGAGCTGTTTTTT.

This clone has just one count. The chain is built from TRBV9 and TRBJ1-3; a weak D match, TRBD1 (5 bases). The germline V gene has CDR1 SGDLS and CDR2 YYNGEE. CDR3 length: 14 residues. V lost 3 bases and J 1 base, leaving 8 bases between the germline ends. The CDR3 bases are TGTGCCAGCAGCGCCTCAGGGTCTGGAAACACCATATATTTT. This translates into CASSASGSGNTIYF.

This chain links TRBV10-2 with TRBJ2-2; 7 bases are a match to TRBD1. CDR1 and CDR2 (germline): WSHSY, SAAADI. The V and J ends lost 1 base and 7 bases, in that order; junction bases with no gene match: 3. There are 14 residues in the CDR3. CDR3 sequence: CASSEFTGVGELFF. For the CDR3, the DNA is TGCGCCAGCAGTGAGTTCACAGGGGTCGGGGAGCTGTTTTTT.

For the CDR3, the DNA is TGTGCCAGCAGCTTAAATACCGGGAACGAGCAGTACTTC. Protein product: CASSLNTGNEQYF. The V and J genes are TRBV7-9 and TRBJ2-7; D is perhaps TRBD2 (5 bases). Germline assignment: CDR1 SEHNR and CDR2 FQNEAQ (reference sequence). The CDR3 runs 13 residues. V lost 2 bases to trimming and J lost 5 bases, with 10 bases between them.

In its sample, this clone was seen a few times. The rearrangement uses TRBV29-1 and TRBJ2-2, with a tentative D call TRBD1 (6 bases). The V gene lost 7 bases and the J gene lost 0 bases, with 15 bases spanning the gap. Germline CDR1 and CDR2: SQVTM and ANQGSEA. This CDR3 comprises 15 residues. The chain's CDR3 is CSAFTGTTNTGELFF. CDR3 sequence (DNA): TGCAGCGCCTTTACAGGGACCACGAACACCGGGGAGCTGTTTTTT.

The rearrangement joins TRBV18 to TRBJ1-2; 9 bases are a match to TRBD1. Trimming removed 2 bases from V and 4 bases from J; junction bases left unmatched: 5. The CDR3 spans 15 residues. Germline V gives CDR1 KGHSH, CDR2 LQKENI. The CDR3 DNA reads as TGTGCCAGCTCACCAGGGACAGGGTCCGCCTATGGCTACACCTTC. Translated: CASSPGTGSAYGYTF. The complete variable domain, with remaining parts taken from reference TRBV18 and TRBJ1-2, reads NAGVMQNPRHLVRRRGQEARLRCSPMKGHSHVYWYRQLPEEGLKFMVYLQKENIIDESGMPKERFSAEFPKEGPSILRIQQVVRGDSAAYFCASSPGTGSAYGYTFGSGTRLTVV.

This clone was seen more than once but under ten times. J is TRBJ2-7 and V is TRBV7-2, with D possibly TRBD1 on 6 matching bases. This CDR3 is 18 amino acids long. Germline V gene data show CDR1 as SGHTA and CDR2 as FQGNSA. V was cut by 5 bases and J by 0 bases, with 23 bases left in between. The CDR3 is CASSIPEGQGPSSYEQYF. CDR3 nucleotide sequence: TGTGCCAGCAGCATACCCGAGGGGCAGGGGCCTAGCTCCTACGAGCAGTACTTC.

The rearrangement links TRBV6-5 to TRBJ2-7, with 9 nucleotides matching TRBD1. Per germline, CDR1 MNHEY and CDR2 SVGAGI. The CDR3 runs 12 residues. V dropped 7 bases and J dropped 6; count of bases not matched to a gene: 4. The CDR3 DNA reads TGTGCCAGCAACGGACAGGGGTTCGAGCAGTACTTC. This encodes CASNGQGFEQYF.

The gene calls are TRBV7-9 and TRBJ2-7, with TRBD2 matching over 8 bases. In germline, CDR1 is SEHNR, CDR2 FQNEAQ (reference sequence). With 0 bases clipped from V and 4 bases from J, the junction kept 5 bases outside the gene matches. This CDR3 has 15 amino acids. The CDR3 protein is CASSLARAGGYEQYF. The CDR3 DNA is TGTGCCAGCAGCTTAGCCCGGGCGGGAGGTTACGAGCAGTACTTC.

V is TRBV19 and J is TRBJ2-5; 8 nucleotides line up with TRBD1. Looked up from germline, CDR1 is LNHDA and CDR2 is SQIVND (reference sequence). This CDR3 region has 14 residues. With 5 bases clipped from V and 1 base from J, the junction kept 3 bases outside the gene matches. CDR3 coding DNA: TGTGCCAGTAGTGTAGGGACAGGCCAAGAGACCCAGTACTTC. Translating gives CASSVGTGQETQYF.

This chain uses TRBV29-1 with TRBJ2-5; 11 bases line up with TRBD2. The ends lost 6 bases at V and 5 bases at J; junction bases unmatched: 2. Germline V gene sequence: CDR1 SQVTM, CDR2 ANQGSEA. This CDR3 has 12 residues. The CDR3 loop is CSVTSGSETQYF. The CDR3 DNA reads as TGCAGCGTCACTAGCGGGAGTGAGACCCAGTACTTC.

The chain combines TRBV30 with TRBJ2-1, with TRBD1 identical over 10 bases. Germline loops: CDR1 GTSNPN, CDR2 SVGIG (reference sequence). This CDR3 spans 14 amino acids. The J segment lost 5 bases and the V segment lost 7 bases, leaving 8 bases of the junction unmatched. The CDR3 bases are TGTGCCTTGCTCGCCGGGACAGGGGACAATGAGCAGTTCTTC. Translated: CALLAGTGDNEQFF. Full variable domain (missing parts from reference TRBV30 and TRBJ2-1): SQTIHQWPATLVQPVGSPLSLECTVEGTSNPNLYWYRQAAGRGLQLLFYSVGIGQISSEVPQNLSASRPQDRQFILSSKKLLLSDSGFYLCALLAGTGDNEQFFGPGTRLTVL.

The rearrangement joins TRBV29-1 to TRBJ1-2, with a possible D match to TRBD1 (5 bases). Germline CDR1 is SQVTM and CDR2 is ANQGSEA. The ends were cut back, 7 bases at V and 0 bases at J, with 15 bases in the middle. This CDR3 contains 14 residues. DNA for the CDR3: TGCAGCGCCAGCTCCAGGGAGGCTAACTATGGCTACACCTTC. It translates to CSASSREANYGYTF.

In nucleotides, the CDR3 is TGTGCCAGTAGTAACCTAGCGGGAGACAATGAGCAGTTCTTC. It translates to CASSNLAGDNEQFF. The chain combines TRBV19 with TRBJ2-1, with 10 nucleotides matching TRBD2. The trim removed 4 bases at V and 5 bases at J, leaving 2 bases unmatched. The CDR3 contains 14 residues. Germline lookup yields CDR1 LNHDA and CDR2 SQIVND (reference sequence).

The chain is built from TRBV4-2 and TRBJ2-1; the match to TRBD2 covers 8 bases. The CDR3 has 14 amino acids. Germline V gene sequence: CDR1 LGHNA, CDR2 YNFKEQ. V dropped 4 bases and J dropped 15; count of bases not matched to a gene: 14. CDR3: CASSRGLAPLPRFF. CDR3 DNA: TGTGCCAGCAGCCGAGGACTAGCCCCTTTACCTCGGTTCTTC.

CDR3 sequence: CASSRQALNTEAFF. The CDR3 nucleotides are TGTGCCAGCAGCCGACAGGCGTTGAACACTGAAGCTTTCTTT. The chain uses TRBV7-2 and TRBJ1-1, with a possible D match to TRBD1 (6 bases). Germline V gene lookup returns CDR1 SGHTA and CDR2 FQGNSA. Trimming took 5 bases from V and 0 from J, leaving 10 bases between them. The CDR3 spans 14 residues.

The V call is TRBV6-1, the J call TRBJ2-6; D remains unclear. The CDR3 sequence is 12 residues long. Trimming took 2 bases from V and 9 from J, leaving 5 bases between them. Germline V gene lookup returns CDR1 MNHNS and CDR2 SASEGT. CDR3 sequence (DNA): TGTGCCAGCAGTGAAACTGGCAACGTCCTGACTTTC. Translation gives CASSETGNVLTF.

The chain recombines TRBV7-2 with TRBJ2-7; a weak D match, TRBD2 (5 bases). V lost 4 bases and J 0 bases, leaving 13 bases between the germline ends. In germline, CDR1 is SGHTA, CDR2 FQGNSA. This CDR3 has 15 amino acids. CDR3 DNA: TGTGCCAGCAGCTACGATTGGAGGAGCTCCTACGAGCAGTACTTC. Protein product: CASSYDWRSSYEQYF.

The rearrangement joins TRBV4-3 to TRBJ2-5, with D possibly TRBD2 on 5 matching bases. V lost 0 bases and J lost 2, with 10 bases in between. Per the germline V gene, CDR1 is LGHNA and CDR2 is YSLEER. The CDR3 contains 15 residues. The CDR3 reads CASSQERGFQETQYF. The CDR3 nucleotides are TGCGCCAGCAGCCAAGAAAGAGGGTTTCAAGAGACCCAGTACTTC.

The chain employs TRBV28 and TRBJ2-7; D is unclear. The CDR3 totals 11 residues. The V gene's germline CDR1 is MDHEN and CDR2 SYDVKM. Trimming took 2 bases from V and 12 from J, leaving 11 bases between them. CDR3 sequence reads: CASSLIGARYF. Here the CDR3 DNA reads TGTGCCAGCAGTTTAATCGGAGCGCGGTACTTC.

The chain combines TRBV7-6 with TRBJ1-2, with a possible D match to TRBD1 (5 bases). V shed 5 bases and J shed 0 bases, with 16 bases lying between them. This CDR3 comprises 16 residues. Germline CDR1 and CDR2: SGHVS and FNYEAQ. The CDR3 DNA reads TGTGCCAGCAGCCCCACAGGAGGGGCGGCTAACTATGGCTACACCTTC. Protein: CASSPTGGAANYGYTF.

This chain links TRBV7-9 with TRBJ2-7; TRBD2 might be the D (6 bases). V was cut by 3 bases and J by 5 bases, with 17 bases left in between. The CDR3 consists of 15 residues. CDR1 and CDR2 from the germline V gene are SEHNR and FQNEAQ (reference sequence). The CDR3 loop is CASSLGLNLLNEQYF. The CDR3 coding sequence is TGTGCCAGCAGCTTGGGACTGAACCTCTTGAACGAGCAGTACTTC. The entire variable domain, with the rest obtained from reference TRBV7-9 and TRBJ2-7, is as follows: DTGVSQNPRHKITKRGQNVTFRCDPISEHNRLYWYRQTLGQGPEFLTYFQNEAQLEKSRLLSDRFSAERPKGSFSTLEIQRTEQGDSAMYLCASSLGLNLLNEQYFGPGTRLTVT.

The V call is TRBV5-6, the J call TRBJ2-5; 10 bases match TRBD2. CDR3 length: 16 amino acids. Germline V gene sequence: CDR1 SGHDT, CDR2 YYEEEE. With V trimmed by 7 bases and J by 2 bases, 11 bases remained unmatched. CDR3 DNA: TGTGCCAGCGCCGACCATACTAGCGGGAAGCAAGAGACCCAGTACTTC. Protein sequence: CASADHTSGKQETQYF.

V usage is TRBV2 and J usage is TRBJ2-1; 11 nucleotides align to TRBD2. Germline lookup yields CDR1 SNHLY and CDR2 FYNNEI. V was clipped by 4 bases and J by 4 bases; unmatched bases: 6. The CDR3 length is 16 residues. As DNA, the CDR3 is TGTGCCAGCAGTGGTCCTAGCGGGAGGTTATACAATGAGCAGTTCTTC. Encoded protein: CASSGPSGRLYNEQFF.

The chain has TRBV10-3 and TRBJ2-1; TRBD1 agrees at 8 bases. CDR3 length equals 13 residues. The germline V gene encodes CDR1 ENHRY and CDR2 SYGVKD. V trimming: 7 bases; J trimming: 6 bases; junction bases outside the gene matches: 5. CDR3 residues: CAITTGVGNEQFF. The CDR3 DNA is TGTGCCATCACGACAGGGGTCGGCAATGAGCAGTTCTTC.